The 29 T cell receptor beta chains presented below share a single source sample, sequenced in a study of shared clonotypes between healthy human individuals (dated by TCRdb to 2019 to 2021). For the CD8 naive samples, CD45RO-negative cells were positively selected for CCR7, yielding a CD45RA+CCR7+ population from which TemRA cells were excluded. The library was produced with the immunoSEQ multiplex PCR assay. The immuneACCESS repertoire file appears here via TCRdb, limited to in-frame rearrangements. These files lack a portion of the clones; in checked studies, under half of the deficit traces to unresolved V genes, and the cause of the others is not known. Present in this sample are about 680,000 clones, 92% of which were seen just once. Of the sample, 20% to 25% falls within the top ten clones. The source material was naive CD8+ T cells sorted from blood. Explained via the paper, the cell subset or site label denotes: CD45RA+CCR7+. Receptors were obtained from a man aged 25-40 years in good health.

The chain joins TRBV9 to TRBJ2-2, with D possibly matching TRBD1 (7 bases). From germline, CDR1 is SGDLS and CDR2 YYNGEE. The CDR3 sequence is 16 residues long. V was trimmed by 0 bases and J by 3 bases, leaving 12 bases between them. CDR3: CASSVVTRGDTGELFF. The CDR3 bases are TGTGCCAGCAGCGTAGTGACCAGGGGGGACACCGGGGAGCTGTTTTTT.

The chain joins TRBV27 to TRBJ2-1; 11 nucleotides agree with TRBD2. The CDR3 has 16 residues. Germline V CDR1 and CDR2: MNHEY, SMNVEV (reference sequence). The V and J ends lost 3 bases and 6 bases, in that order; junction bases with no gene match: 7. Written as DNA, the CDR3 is TGTGCCAGCAGTTTTCATGTTAGCGGGAGGGTCAATGAGCAGTTCTTC. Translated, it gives CASSFHVSGRVNEQFF.

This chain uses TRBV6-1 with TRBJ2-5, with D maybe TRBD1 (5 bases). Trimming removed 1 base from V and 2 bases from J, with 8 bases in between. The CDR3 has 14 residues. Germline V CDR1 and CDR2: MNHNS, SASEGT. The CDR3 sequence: CASSEEGLQETQYF. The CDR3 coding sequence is TGTGCCAGCAGTGAAGAGGGGCTTCAAGAGACCCAGTACTTC.

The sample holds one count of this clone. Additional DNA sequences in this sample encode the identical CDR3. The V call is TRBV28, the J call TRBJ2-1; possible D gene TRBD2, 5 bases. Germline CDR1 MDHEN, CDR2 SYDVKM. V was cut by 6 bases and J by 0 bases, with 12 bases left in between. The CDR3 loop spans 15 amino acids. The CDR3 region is CASSLRESSYNEQFF. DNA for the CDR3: TGTGCCAGCAGCTTACGGGAAAGCTCCTACAATGAGCAGTTCTTC.

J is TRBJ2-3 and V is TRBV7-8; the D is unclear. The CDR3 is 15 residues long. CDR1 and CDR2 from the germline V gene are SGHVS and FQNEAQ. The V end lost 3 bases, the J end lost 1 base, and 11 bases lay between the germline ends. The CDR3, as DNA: TGTGCCAGCAGCTTTCTAGGAACGGGCACAGATACGCAGTATTTT. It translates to CASSFLGTGTDTQYF.

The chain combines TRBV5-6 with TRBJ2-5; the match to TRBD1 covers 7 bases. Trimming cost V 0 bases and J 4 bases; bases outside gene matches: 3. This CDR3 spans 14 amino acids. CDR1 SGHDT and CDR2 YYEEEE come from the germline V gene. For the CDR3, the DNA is TGTGCCAGCAGCTTGGGACAGGGTGGAGAGACCCAGTACTTC. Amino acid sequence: CASSLGQGGETQYF. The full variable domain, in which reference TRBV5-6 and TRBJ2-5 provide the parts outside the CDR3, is DAGVTQSPTHLIKTRGQQVTLRCSPKSGHDTVSWYQQALGQGPQFIFQYYEEEERQRGNFPDRFSGHQFPNYSSELNVNALLLGDSALYLCASSLGQGGETQYFGPGTRLLVL.

The CDR3 DNA reads as TGTGCCAGCAGCAAAATAAGCGGGGGTTGGGAGCTGTTTTTT. Translating gives CASSKISGGWELFF. This rearrangement joins TRBV7-9 to TRBJ2-2; TRBD2 matches at 8 bases. V was clipped by 5 bases and J by 9 bases; unmatched bases: 8. Germline CDR1 is SEHNR and CDR2 is FQNEAQ (reference sequence). The CDR3 runs to 14 residues.

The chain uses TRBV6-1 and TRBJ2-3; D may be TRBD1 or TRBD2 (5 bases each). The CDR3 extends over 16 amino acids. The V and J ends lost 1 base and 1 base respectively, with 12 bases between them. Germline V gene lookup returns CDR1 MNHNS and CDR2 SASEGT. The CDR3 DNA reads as TGTGCCAGCAGTGAAGTTTGGCGAGGGGGCACAGATACGCAGTATTTT. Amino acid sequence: CASSEVWRGGTDTQYF.

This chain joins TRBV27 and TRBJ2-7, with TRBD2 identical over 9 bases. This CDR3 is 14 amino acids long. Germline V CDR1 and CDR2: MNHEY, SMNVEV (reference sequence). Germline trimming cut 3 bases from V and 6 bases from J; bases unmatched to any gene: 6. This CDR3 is CASSFLAGRFEQYF. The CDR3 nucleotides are TGTGCCAGCAGTTTTCTAGCGGGACGTTTCGAGCAGTACTTC.

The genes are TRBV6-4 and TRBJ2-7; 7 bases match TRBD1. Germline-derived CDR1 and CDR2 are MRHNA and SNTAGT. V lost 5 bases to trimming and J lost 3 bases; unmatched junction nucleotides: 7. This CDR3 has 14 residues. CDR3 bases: TGTGCCAGCAGTCCTACAGGGGATTACTACGAGCAGTACTTC. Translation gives CASSPTGDYYEQYF.

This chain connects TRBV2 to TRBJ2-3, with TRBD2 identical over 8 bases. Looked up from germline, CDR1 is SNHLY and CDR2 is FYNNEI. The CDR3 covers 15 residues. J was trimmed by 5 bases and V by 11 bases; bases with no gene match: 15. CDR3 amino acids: CACNTWGTRVDTQYF. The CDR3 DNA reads TGTGCCTGTAACACCTGGGGGACTAGAGTAGATACGCAGTATTTT.

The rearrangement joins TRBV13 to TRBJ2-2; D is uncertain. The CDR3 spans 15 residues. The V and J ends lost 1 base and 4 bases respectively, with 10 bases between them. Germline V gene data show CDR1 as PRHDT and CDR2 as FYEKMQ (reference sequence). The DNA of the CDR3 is TGTGCCAGCAGCTTAGTGTACGGGCCCACCGGGGAGCTGTTTTTT. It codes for CASSLVYGPTGELFF.

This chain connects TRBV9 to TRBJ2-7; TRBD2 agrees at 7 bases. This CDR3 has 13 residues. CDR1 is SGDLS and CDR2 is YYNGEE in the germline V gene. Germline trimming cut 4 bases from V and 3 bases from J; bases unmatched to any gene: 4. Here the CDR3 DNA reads TGTGCCAGCAGCTCGGGGGGTTTCTACGAGCAGTACTTC. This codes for CASSSGGFYEQYF.

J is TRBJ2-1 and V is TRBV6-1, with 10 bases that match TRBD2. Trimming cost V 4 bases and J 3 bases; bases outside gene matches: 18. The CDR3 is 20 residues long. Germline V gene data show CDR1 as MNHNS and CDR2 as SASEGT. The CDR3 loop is CASSGEASGGSGRYYNEQFF. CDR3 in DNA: TGTGCCAGCAGTGGGGAGGCTAGCGGGGGATCTGGTCGGTACTACAATGAGCAGTTCTTC.

CDR3 protein: CASSTTEYNEQFF. Here the CDR3 DNA reads TGTGCCAGCAGCACTACAGAGTACAATGAGCAGTTCTTC. V usage is TRBV9 and J usage is TRBJ2-1, with unresolved D. The germline V and J ends were trimmed by 4 bases and 4 bases, with 9 bases remaining between them. Germline V gives CDR1 SGDLS, CDR2 YYNGEE. The CDR3 covers 13 residues.

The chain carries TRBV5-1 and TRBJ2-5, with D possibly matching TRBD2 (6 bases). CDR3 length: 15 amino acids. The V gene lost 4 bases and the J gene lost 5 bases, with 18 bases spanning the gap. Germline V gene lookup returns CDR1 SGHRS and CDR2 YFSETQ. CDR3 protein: CASSTGSGVGETQYF. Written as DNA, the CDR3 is TGCGCCAGCAGCACAGGATCGGGGGTTGGCGAGACCCAGTACTTC.

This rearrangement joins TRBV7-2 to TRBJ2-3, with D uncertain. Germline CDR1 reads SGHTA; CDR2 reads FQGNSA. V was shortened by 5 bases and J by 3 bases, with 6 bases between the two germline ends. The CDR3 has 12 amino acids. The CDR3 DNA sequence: TGTGCCAGCAGCCCCTCTACAGATACGCAGTATTTT. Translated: CASSPSTDTQYF.

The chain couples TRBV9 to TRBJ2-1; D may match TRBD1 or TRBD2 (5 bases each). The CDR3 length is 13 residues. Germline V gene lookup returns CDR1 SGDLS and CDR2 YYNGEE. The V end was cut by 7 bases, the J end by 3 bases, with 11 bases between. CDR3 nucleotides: TGTGCCAGCGGACCGGGGCTCTACAATGAGCAGTTCTTC. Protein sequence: CASGPGLYNEQFF.

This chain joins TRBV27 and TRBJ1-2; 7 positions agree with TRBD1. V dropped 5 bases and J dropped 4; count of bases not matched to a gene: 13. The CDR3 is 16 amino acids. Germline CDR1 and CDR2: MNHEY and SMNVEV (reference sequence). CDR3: CASSPGRQGMIYGYTF. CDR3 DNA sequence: TGTGCCAGCAGTCCCGGACGACAGGGTATGATCTATGGCTACACCTTC.

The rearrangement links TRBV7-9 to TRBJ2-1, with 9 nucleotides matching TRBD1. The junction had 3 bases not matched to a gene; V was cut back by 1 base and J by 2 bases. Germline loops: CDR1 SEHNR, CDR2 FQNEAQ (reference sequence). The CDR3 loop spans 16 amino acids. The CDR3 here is CASSLGRTGAYNEQFF. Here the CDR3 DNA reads TGTGCCAGCAGCTTAGGGCGGACAGGGGCCTACAATGAGCAGTTCTTC.

Here the CDR3 reads CASSSPAGQGLDDDSYEQYF. The CDR3 DNA sequence: TGTGCCAGCAGCTCCCCGGCAGGGCAGGGGTTGGACGACGACTCCTACGAGCAGTACTTC. J is TRBJ2-7 and V is TRBV5-5, with a possible D match to TRBD1 (6 bases). CDR1 and CDR2 (germline): SGHKS, YYEKEE (reference sequence). With 3 bases removed from V and 0 bases from J, the gap between germline ends came to 28 bases. The CDR3 is made up of 20 amino acids.

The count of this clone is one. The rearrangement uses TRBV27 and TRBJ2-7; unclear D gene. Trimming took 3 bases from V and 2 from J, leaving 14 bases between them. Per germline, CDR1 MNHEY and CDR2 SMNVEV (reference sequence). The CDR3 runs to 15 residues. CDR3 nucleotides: TGTGCCAGCAGTTTTTTTAGTTCCACTACCTACGAGCAGTACTTC. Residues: CASSFFSSTTYEQYF.

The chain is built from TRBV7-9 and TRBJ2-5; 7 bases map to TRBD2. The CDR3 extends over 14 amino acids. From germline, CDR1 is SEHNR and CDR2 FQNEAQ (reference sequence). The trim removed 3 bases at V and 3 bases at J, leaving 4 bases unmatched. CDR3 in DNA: TGTGCCAGCAGCTTCCTCCGGGAGGAAGAGACCCAGTACTTC. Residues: CASSFLREEETQYF. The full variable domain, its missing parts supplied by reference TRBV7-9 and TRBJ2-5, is DTGVSQNPRHKITKRGQNVTFRCDPISEHNRLYWYRQTLGQGPEFLTYFQNEAQLEKSRLLSDRFSAERPKGSFSTLEIQRTEQGDSAMYLCASSFLREEETQYFGPGTRLLVL.

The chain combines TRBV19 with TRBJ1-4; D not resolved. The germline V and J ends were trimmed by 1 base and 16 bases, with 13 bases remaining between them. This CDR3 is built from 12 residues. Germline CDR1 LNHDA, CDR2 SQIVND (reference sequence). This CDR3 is CASSIAAGERFF. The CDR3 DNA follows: TGTGCCAGTAGTATAGCGGCGGGAGAGCGGTTTTTT.

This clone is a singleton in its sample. CDR3 sequence: CATSTSSGFYNEQFF. The CDR3 bases are TGTGCCACCAGCACCTCCTCCGGGTTCTACAATGAGCAGTTCTTC. The V call is TRBV15, the J call TRBJ2-1; D is undetermined. This CDR3 is 15 amino acids long. Looked up from germline, CDR1 is LNHNV and CDR2 is YYDKDF (reference sequence). V was trimmed by 4 bases and J by 3 bases, leaving 13 bases between them.

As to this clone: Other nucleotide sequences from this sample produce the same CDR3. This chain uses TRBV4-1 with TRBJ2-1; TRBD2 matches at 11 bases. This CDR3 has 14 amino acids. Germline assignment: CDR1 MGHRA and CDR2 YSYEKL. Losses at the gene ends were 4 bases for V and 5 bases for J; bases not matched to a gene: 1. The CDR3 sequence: CASSLGLADNEQFF. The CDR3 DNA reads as TGCGCCAGCAGCCTGGGACTAGCGGACAATGAGCAGTTCTTC.

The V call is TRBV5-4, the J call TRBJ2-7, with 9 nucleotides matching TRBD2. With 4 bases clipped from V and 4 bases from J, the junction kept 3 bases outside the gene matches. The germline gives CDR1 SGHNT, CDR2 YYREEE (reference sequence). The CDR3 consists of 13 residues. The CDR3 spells CASSPTSGYEQYF. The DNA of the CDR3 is TGTGCCAGCAGCCCGACTAGCGGTTACGAGCAGTACTTC.

The CDR3, as DNA: TGTGCCAGCAGCGACAGGTTCCAAGAGACCCAGTACTTC. Translating it yields CASSDRFQETQYF. The chain carries TRBV7-9 and TRBJ2-5, with D perhaps matching TRBD1 (6 bases). This CDR3 is built from 13 residues. The V and J ends lost 5 bases and 1 base respectively, with 8 bases between them. Germline CDR1 reads SEHNR; CDR2 reads FQNEAQ (reference sequence).

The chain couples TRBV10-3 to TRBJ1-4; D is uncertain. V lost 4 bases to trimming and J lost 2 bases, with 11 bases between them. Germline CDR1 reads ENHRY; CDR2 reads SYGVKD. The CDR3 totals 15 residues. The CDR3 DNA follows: TGTGCCATCAGTGCGATGAAGAGCACTAATGAAAAACTGTTTTTT. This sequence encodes CAISAMKSTNEKLFF.